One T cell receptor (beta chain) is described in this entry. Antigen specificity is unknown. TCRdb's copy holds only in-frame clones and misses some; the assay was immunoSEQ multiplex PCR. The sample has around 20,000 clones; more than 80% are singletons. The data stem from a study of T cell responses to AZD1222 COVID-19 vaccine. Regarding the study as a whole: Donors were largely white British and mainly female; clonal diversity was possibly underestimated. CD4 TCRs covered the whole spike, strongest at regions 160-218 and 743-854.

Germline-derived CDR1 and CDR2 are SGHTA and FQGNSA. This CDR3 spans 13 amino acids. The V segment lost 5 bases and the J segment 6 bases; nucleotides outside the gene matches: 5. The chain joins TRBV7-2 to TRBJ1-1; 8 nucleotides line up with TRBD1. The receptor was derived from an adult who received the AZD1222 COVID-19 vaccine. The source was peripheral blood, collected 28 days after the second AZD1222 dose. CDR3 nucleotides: TGTGCCAGCAGCAGAGGACAGGGTGCTGAAGCTTTCTTT. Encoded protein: CASSRGQGAEAFF.